These 19 T cell receptor beta chains were sequenced from one sample in a study of PD-1 blockade in classical Hodgkin lymphoma. Each and every patient relapsed after autologous stem cell transplantation, and patients got differing brentuximab vedotin exposure. Libraries were prepared by immunoSEQ multiplex PCR; TCRdb keeps only in-frame clonotypes and omits some of them. The sample consists of some 40,000 clones, roughly three quarters of them appearing once. The sequences come from peripheral blood mononuclear cells (PBMCs), collected before the second cycle of nivolumab. The receptor source for this set is a human donor with classical Hodgkin lymphoma.

V gene TRBV5-1 combines with J gene TRBJ2-3, with TRBD2 matching 10 bases. J gave up 4 bases and V 4 bases, and 9 bases lay outside the gene matches. This CDR3 is built from 16 residues. Germline-derived CDR1 and CDR2 are SGHRS and YFSETQ. The CDR3 coding sequence is TGCGCCAGCAGCGGGGCTAGCGGGGGTTTGGCAGATACGCAGTATTTT. It specifies CASSGASGGLADTQYF.

The DNA for the CDR3 is TGTGCCAGCAGCTTCCGGGACAGGGGCTCCTACGAGCAGTACTTC. The encoded protein is CASSFRDRGSYEQYF. The chain links TRBV11-3 to TRBJ2-7, with TRBD1 matching 10 bases. Trimming took 3 bases from V and 0 from J; bases not matched to a gene: 2. The germline V gene has CDR1 SGHNT and CDR2 YENEEA. The CDR3 is made up of 15 amino acids.

V usage is TRBV10-3 and J usage is TRBJ1-5; a possible D gene is TRBD1 (6 bases). Germline values: CDR1 ENHRY, CDR2 SYGVKD. The CDR3 consists of 16 residues. V was clipped by 3 bases and J by 1 base, with 13 bases between them. The chain's CDR3 is CAISDRDRSSNQPQHF. In DNA, the CDR3 is TGTGCCATCAGTGACCGCGACAGGAGCAGCAATCAGCCCCAGCATTTT.

The chain couples TRBV7-3 to TRBJ2-1, with 10 bases matching TRBD1. CDR1 is SGHTA, CDR2 FQGTGA, per germline. V lost 6 bases and J lost 3; bases outside the gene matches: 5. The CDR3 consists of 15 residues. The CDR3 region has the DNA TGTGCCAGCAGACGAGGGACAGGGGACTACAATGAGCAGTTCTTC. Protein: CASRRGTGDYNEQFF.

This chain connects TRBV5-1 to TRBJ2-2; 7 nucleotides align to TRBD1. Germline V gives CDR1 SGHRS, CDR2 YFSETQ. V lost 4 bases, J lost 0 bases, and 6 bases stayed unmatched. The CDR3 has 16 residues. CDR3 sequence (DNA): TGCGCCAGCAGCGCACAGGGGCCCTCGAACACCGGGGAGCTGTTTTTT. Its translation: CASSAQGPSNTGELFF.

The DNA for the CDR3 is TGTGCCAGCAGCTCGGGACAGGGGGATGGCTACACCTTC. The encoded protein is CASSSGQGDGYTF. V gene TRBV7-3 combines with J gene TRBJ1-2, with 11 bases fitting TRBD1. The CDR3 is 13 amino acids. V shed 4 bases and J 6 bases; nucleotides not matched to a gene: 1. The V gene's germline CDR1 is SGHTA and CDR2 FQGTGA.

This clone turned up a few times. The chain couples TRBV7-9 to TRBJ1-1, with D perhaps TRBD1 (5 bases). Trimming pared 5 bases from V and 5 bases from J, leaving 12 bases between. Germline CDR1 and CDR2: SEHNR and FQNEAQ (reference sequence). The CDR3 loop spans 13 amino acids. CDR3 sequence reads: CASSEQVQTEAFF. As DNA, the CDR3 is TGTGCCAGCAGCGAACAGGTACAGACTGAAGCTTTCTTT. Filled out from reference TRBV7-9 and TRBJ1-1, the complete variable domain reads DTGVSQNPRHKITKRGQNVTFRCDPISEHNRLYWYRQTLGQGPEFLTYFQNEAQLEKSRLLSDRFSAERPKGSFSTLEIQRTEQGDSAMYLCASSEQVQTEAFFGQGTRLTVV.

V and J are TRBV5-4 and TRBJ2-7; 7 bases align to TRBD2. This CDR3 contains 14 residues. V gave up 2 bases and J gave up 3 bases; unmatched junction bases: 5. The V gene's germline CDR1 is SGHNT and CDR2 YYREEE (reference sequence). In DNA form, the CDR3 reads TGTGCCAGCAGCTTAGCGGGAAAGCACTACGAGCAGTACTTC. The encoded protein is CASSLAGKHYEQYF.

The chain couples TRBV21-1 to TRBJ1-5; TRBD1, the table's D call, was not compared with the DNA. TRBV21-1 is noted as a pseudogene. This CDR3 is 16 amino acids long. The CDR3 is CASSKEGTATNQPQHF. The CDR3 nucleotides are TGTGCCAGCAGCAAAGAGGGGACAGCAACCAATCAGCCCCAGCATTTT.

The V and J genes are TRBV27 and TRBJ1-5; possible D gene TRBD1, 6 bases. Per germline, CDR1 MNHEY and CDR2 SMNVEV (reference sequence). This CDR3 comprises 15 residues. Trimming removed 2 bases at V and 5 bases at J, with 13 bases between. The CDR3 here is CASSLGGGTDQPQHF. The CDR3 region has the DNA TGTGCCAGCAGTTTAGGGGGCGGCACTGATCAGCCCCAGCATTTT.

The CDR3 sequence: CASSLYLAETQYF. The CDR3 DNA reads as TGTGCCAGCAGCTTATATCTAGCCGAGACGCAGTATTTT. This chain connects TRBV7-3 to TRBJ2-3; a possible D gene is TRBD2 (5 bases). The V gene lost 2 bases and the J gene lost 9 bases, with 12 bases spanning the gap. Looked up from germline, CDR1 is SGHTA and CDR2 is FQGTGA. CDR3 size: 13 residues.

This clone was seen only a few times. The CDR3 is CASSFGTGEETQYF. The CDR3 DNA reads as TGTGCCAGCAGCTTCGGGACAGGTGAAGAGACCCAGTACTTC. V gene TRBV5-4 combines with J gene TRBJ2-5; 8 nucleotides align to TRBD1. CDR1 and CDR2 from the germline V gene are SGHNT and YYREEE (reference sequence). The CDR3 is 14 amino acids. Trimming took 2 bases from V and 3 from J; bases not matched to a gene: 3.

The table lists this clone with a few counts. The chain links TRBV19 to TRBJ1-2; perhaps TRBD1 as D (6 bases). Germline CDR1 LNHDA, CDR2 SQIVND (reference sequence). With 2 bases removed from V and 5 bases from J, the gap between germline ends came to 6 bases. The CDR3 spans 12 residues. This CDR3 is CASSITGYGYTF. CDR3 nucleotides: TGTGCCAGTAGTATAACAGGGTATGGCTACACCTTC.

This clone came up a few times. The sample contains more than one DNA sequence encoding this CDR3. CDR3 loop: CSARWGTEAFF. The CDR3 coding sequence is TGCAGTGCTAGATGGGGGACTGAAGCTTTCTTT. The chain links TRBV20-1 to TRBJ1-1, with D possibly being TRBD1 (5 bases). CDR1 is DFQATT, CDR2 SNEGSKA, per germline (reference sequence). This CDR3 comprises 11 residues. V was trimmed by 2 bases and J by 5 bases, leaving 6 bases between them.

This clone was seen more than once but under ten times. V is TRBV19 and J is TRBJ1-2; no reliable D call. Trimming stripped 1 base from V and 4 bases from J, with 13 bases between. Looked up from germline, CDR1 is LNHDA and CDR2 is SQIVND (reference sequence). The CDR3 runs to 15 residues. Here the CDR3 reads CASSIAARGGYGYTF. DNA for the CDR3: TGTGCCAGTAGTATAGCCGCGCGGGGAGGCTATGGCTACACCTTC.

V and J are TRBV21-1 and TRBJ1-6; the DNA was not compared with TRBD1, the D call given in the table. TRBV21-1 is annotated as a pseudogene. The CDR3 has 17 residues. The CDR3 DNA follows: TGTGCCAGCGGTAATTTTCGGACAGAAGTCTATAATTCACCCCTCCACTTT. Protein: CASGNFRTEVYNSPLHF.

This clone has only a few counts. This chain uses TRBV5-5 with TRBJ1-6; D might be TRBD1 (6 bases). Trimming removed 4 bases at V and 2 bases at J, with 16 bases between. CDR1 and CDR2 from the germline V gene are SGHKS and YYEKEE (reference sequence). This CDR3 is built from 17 residues. The DNA of the CDR3 is TGTGCCAGCAGCGTTAATCGGGGGGACACCTATAATTCACCCCTCCACTTT. Residues: CASSVNRGDTYNSPLHF.

The rearrangement links TRBV10-3 to TRBJ2-7; the match to TRBD2 covers 8 bases. CDR3 length equals 18 residues. CDR1 and CDR2 from the germline V gene are ENHRY and SYGVKD. V was clipped by 2 bases and J by 3 bases; unmatched bases: 15. The CDR3 coding sequence is TGTGCCATCAGTGAGCCCCTGGAGGCGACTAGCGCTAACTACGAGCAGTACTTC. Translation: CAISEPLEATSANYEQYF.

This clone appeared once. The chain couples TRBV6-1 to TRBJ1-1; TRBD1 is a possible D gene (5 bases). The CDR3 sequence is 15 residues long. Trimming cost V 6 bases and J 4 bases, with 18 bases left between them. Germline CDR1 MNHNS, CDR2 SASEGT. The CDR3 protein is CASSWTWQGSTEAFF. The CDR3 DNA reads TGTGCCAGCAGCTGGACTTGGCAGGGTAGCACTGAAGCTTTCTTT.